This T cell receptor beta chain is from a study of T cell responses to AZD1222 COVID-19 vaccine. V lost 0 bases, J lost 9 bases, and 7 bases stayed unmatched. From germline, CDR1 is SGHTA and CDR2 FQGNSA. CDR3 length: 15 residues. Overall study results and limits: CD4 TCRs associated with vaccination spanned spike, dominating at 160-218 and 743-854. Nearly half of the spike-specific TCRs reportedly recognize variant regions that carry no mutations. Clonal diversity was possibly underestimated; the donors were predominantly white British and more often female.

Sequencing used immunoSEQ multiplex PCR; TCRdb keeps in-frame clones, though not all of them. This sample yields about 140,000 clones, of which roughly 90% are seen a single time; just under 3% belongs to the top ten. Remarks on this clone: Its antigen is undetermined.

Specimen: peripheral blood, collected on day 0 of AZD1222 vaccination. J is TRBJ2-7 and V is TRBV7-2; 11 positions agree with TRBD1. This TCR came from an adult in good health. Here the CDR3 reads CASSLAGTGGGGQYF. CDR3 nucleotide sequence: TGTGCCAGCAGCTTAGCGGGGACAGGGGGAGGAGGGCAGTACTTC. The complete variable domain, with remaining parts taken from reference TRBV7-2 and TRBJ2-7, reads GAGVSQSPSNKVTEKGKDVELRCDPISGHTALYWYRQSLGQGLEFLIYFQGNSAPDKSGLPSDRFSAERTGGSVSTLTIQRTQQEDSAVYLCASSLAGTGGGGQYFGPGTRLTVT.